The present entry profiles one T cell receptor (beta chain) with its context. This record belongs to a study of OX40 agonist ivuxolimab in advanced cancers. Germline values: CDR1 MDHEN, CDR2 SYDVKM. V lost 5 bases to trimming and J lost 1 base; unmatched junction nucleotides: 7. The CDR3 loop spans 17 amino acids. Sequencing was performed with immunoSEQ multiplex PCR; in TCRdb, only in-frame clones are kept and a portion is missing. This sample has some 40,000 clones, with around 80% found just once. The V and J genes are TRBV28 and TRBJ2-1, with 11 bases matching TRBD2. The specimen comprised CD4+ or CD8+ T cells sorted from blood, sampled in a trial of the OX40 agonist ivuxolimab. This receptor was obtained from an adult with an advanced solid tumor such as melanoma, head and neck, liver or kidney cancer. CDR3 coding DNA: TGTGCCAGCAGTCTACCGACTAGCGGGATTTCCTACAATGAGCAGTTCTTC. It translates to CASSLPTSGISYNEQFF.